This is a list of T cell receptor beta chains from one sample in a study of shared clonotypes between healthy human individuals. Clones were read by immunoSEQ multiplex PCR, and TCRdb kept only the in-frame ones, dropping some. The repertoire holds 2 million to 2.5 million clones, with 90% to 96% as singletons. The material sequenced was naive CD4+ T cells sorted from blood. These receptors all stem from a man between 18 and 35 years old in good health. The CDR3 runs from the conserved cysteine through the conserved F or W. The D gene is left open where the match is weak. Size tells how often a clone was seen (once, few, many) or the class of an expanded clone, and some rows leave it out.

D gene: -; J gene: TRBJ2-2; clone size: -; V gene: TRBV5-1; CDR3 DNA: TGCGCCAGCAGTACAGAGAACACCGGGGAGCTGTTTTTT; CDR3 protein: CASSTENTGELFF
D gene: TRBD1; J gene: TRBJ1-4; clone size: -; V gene: TRBV12-5; CDR3 DNA: TGTGCTAGTGGTACCCCAGGGGGTATAGGTGAAAAACTGTTTTTT; CDR3 protein: CASGTPGGIGEKLFF
D gene: -; J gene: TRBJ1-4; clone size: -; V gene: TRBV29-1; CDR3 DNA: TGCAGCGTGGGGGACGGAAATGAAAAACTGTTTTTT; CDR3 protein: CSVGDGNEKLFF
D gene: -; J gene: TRBJ2-7; clone size: -; V gene: TRBV29-1; CDR3 DNA: TGCAGCGTTGTGTCAGGGGCATCCTACGAGCAGTACTTC; CDR3 protein: CSVVSGASYEQYF
D gene: TRBD2; J gene: TRBJ2-2; clone size: once; V gene: TRBV10-2; CDR3 DNA: TGCGCCAGCAGTTGGGGCGGGGGGTCCTCGACCGGGGAGCTGTTTTTT; CDR3 protein: CASSWGGGSSTGELFF
D gene: -; J gene: TRBJ1-5; clone size: -; V gene: TRBV27; CDR3 DNA: TGTGCCAGCAGTTTCTCCATCAATCAGCCCCAGCATTTT; CDR3 protein: CASSFSINQPQHF
D gene: TRBD1; J gene: TRBJ1-1; clone size: -; V gene: TRBV6-5; CDR3 DNA: TGTGCCAGCAGTTCCCCGGGACAGGGGGTCCCTGAAGCTTTCTTT; CDR3 protein: CASSSPGQGVPEAFF
D gene: -; J gene: TRBJ1-1; clone size: -; V gene: TRBV5-1; CDR3 DNA: TGCGCCAGCAGCCCCCCCTGGGGGGGCACTGAAGCTTTCTTT; CDR3 protein: CASSPPWGGTEAFF
D gene: -; J gene: TRBJ2-6; clone size: -; V gene: TRBV11-2; CDR3 DNA: TGTGCCAGCAGCACTCAACGGGCTCCTGGGGCCAACGTCCTGACTTTC; CDR3 protein: CASSTQRAPGANVLTF
D gene: TRBD1; J gene: TRBJ2-7; clone size: once; V gene: TRBV9; CDR3 DNA: TGTGCCAGCAGCGTCAGCCCAGGACAGGTGCCTGACGAGCAGTACTTC; CDR3 protein: CASSVSPGQVPDEQYF
D gene: -; J gene: TRBJ1-4; clone size: -; V gene: TRBV2; CDR3 DNA: TGTGCCAGCAGTGAAGTTGTGGAAAAACTGTTTTTT; CDR3 protein: CASSEVVEKLFF
D gene: -; J gene: TRBJ2-7; clone size: -; V gene: TRBV7-2; CDR3 DNA: TGTGCCAGCAGCCTGAGTGATGGTGGCTCCTACGAGCAGTACTTC; CDR3 protein: CASSLSDGGSYEQYF
D gene: -; J gene: TRBJ1-1; clone size: -; V gene: TRBV7-3; CDR3 DNA: TGTGCCAGCAGCTCCGTTCGGGACACTGAAGCTTTCTTT; CDR3 protein: CASSSVRDTEAFF
D gene: TRBD1; J gene: TRBJ2-7; clone size: -; V gene: TRBV6-1; CDR3 DNA: TGTGCCAGCAGTTGGGACAGACTCTACGAGCAGTACTTC; CDR3 protein: CASSWDRLYEQYF
D gene: -; J gene: TRBJ2-5; clone size: -; V gene: TRBV10-3; CDR3 DNA: TGTGCCACCTCTATACAGCACCCAACCCAAGAGACCCAGTACTTC; CDR3 protein: CATSIQHPTQETQYF
D gene: -; J gene: TRBJ1-1; clone size: -; V gene: TRBV5-1; CDR3 DNA: TGCGCCAGCAGCCCACAGGCGAACACTGAAGCTTTCTTT; CDR3 protein: CASSPQANTEAFF
D gene: -; J gene: TRBJ1-6; clone size: -; V gene: TRBV6-1; CDR3 DNA: TGTGCCAGCAGTGCACAGGGTTGGAATTCACCCCTCCACTTT; CDR3 protein: CASSAQGWNSPLHF
D gene: TRBD1; J gene: TRBJ2-2; clone size: -; V gene: TRBV18; CDR3 DNA: TGTGCCAGCTCACCACGGGGACAGAAGAACACCGGGGAGCTGTTTTTT; CDR3 protein: CASSPRGQKNTGELFF
D gene: -; J gene: TRBJ2-2; clone size: -; V gene: TRBV10-1; CDR3 DNA: TGCGCCAGCAGTGGGCCGGGGGAGCTGTTTTTT; CDR3 protein: CASSGPGELFF
D gene: -; J gene: TRBJ2-3; clone size: -; V gene: TRBV28; CDR3 DNA: TGTGCCAGCAAGGCCGACCAGGTAGCCACAGATACGCAGTATTTT; CDR3 protein: CASKADQVATDTQYF
D gene: TRBD1; J gene: TRBJ2-7; clone size: -; V gene: TRBV6-1; CDR3 DNA: TGTGCCAGCAGACCGGGACAGGGGGCCTACGAGCAGTACTTC; CDR3 protein: CASRPGQGAYEQYF
D gene: TRBD1; J gene: TRBJ1-6; clone size: -; V gene: TRBV9; CDR3 DNA: TGTGCCTCCTCCCAGGGACAGGGTGTTTCACCCCTCCACTTT; CDR3 protein: CASSQGQGVSPLHF
D gene: -; J gene: TRBJ2-2; clone size: -; V gene: TRBV18; CDR3 DNA: TGTGCCAGCTCACCTGGGGCCAAAGCGGTTTCTCCCGGGGAGCTGTTTTTT; CDR3 protein: CASSPGAKAVSPGELFF
D gene: -; J gene: TRBJ1-2; clone size: -; V gene: TRBV18; CDR3 DNA: TGTGCCAGCTCACCACCTGGGGACGCGGTCTATGGCTACACCTTC; CDR3 protein: CASSPPGDAVYGYTF
D gene: -; J gene: TRBJ2-5; clone size: -; V gene: TRBV9; CDR3 DNA: TGTGCCAGCAGCCCCGAAGTGGGGGGGCGAGCCTTGGAGACCCAGTACTTC; CDR3 protein: CASSPEVGGRALETQYF
D gene: -; J gene: TRBJ2-7; clone size: -; V gene: TRBV6-6; CDR3 DNA: TGTGCCAGCAGTTACCAGGGATACGAGCAGTACTTC; CDR3 protein: CASSYQGYEQYF
D gene: TRBD1; J gene: TRBJ1-2; clone size: -; V gene: TRBV10-2; CDR3 DNA: TGCGCCAGCAGTGATGGCTTCAGGGGGCAAGGCTACACCTTC; CDR3 protein: CASSDGFRGQGYTF
D gene: TRBD1; J gene: TRBJ1-5; clone size: -; V gene: TRBV5-8; CDR3 DNA: TGTGCCAGCAGCAGTGGACAGGGGGGTTTCCGCAATCAGCCCCAGCATTTT; CDR3 protein: CASSSGQGGFRNQPQHF
D gene: -; J gene: TRBJ2-7; clone size: once; V gene: TRBV7-9; CDR3 DNA: TGTGCCAGCAGCTCCGGACAGCCACCCTACGAGCAGTACTTC; CDR3 protein: CASSSGQPPYEQYF
D gene: -; J gene: TRBJ2-5; clone size: -; V gene: TRBV29-1; CDR3 DNA: TGCAGCGTTGAACTTGAGACCCAGTACTTC; CDR3 protein: CSVELETQYF
D gene: -; J gene: TRBJ2-1; clone size: -; V gene: TRBV6-5; CDR3 DNA: TGTGCCAGCAGTTATGAGCGGGCACACAATGAGCAGTTCTTC; CDR3 protein: CASSYERAHNEQFF
D gene: -; J gene: TRBJ1-1; clone size: -; V gene: TRBV6-5; CDR3 DNA: TGTGCCAGCAGCCTTTTGGCCCTGGCGAGGACTGAAGCTTTCTTT; CDR3 protein: CASSLLALARTEAFF
D gene: -; J gene: TRBJ2-1; clone size: -; V gene: TRBV5-4; CDR3 DNA: TGTGCCAGCAGCTTGGTGCCCTTAGGCCGTGAGCAGTTCTTC; CDR3 protein: CASSLVPLGREQFF
D gene: -; J gene: TRBJ2-1; clone size: -; V gene: TRBV19; CDR3 DNA: TGTGCCAGCTGGGGGGGGCACAGGGAAAATTCTAGGCAGTTCTTC; CDR3 protein: CASWGGHRENSRQFF
D gene: -; J gene: TRBJ1-5; clone size: -; V gene: TRBV11-2; CDR3 DNA: TGTGCCAGCAGCCTCCGCCCGAGGGAGCCCCAGCATTTT; CDR3 protein: CASSLRPREPQHF
D gene: -; J gene: TRBJ2-7; clone size: -; V gene: TRBV4-1; CDR3 DNA: TGCGCCAGCAGCCAAGAATTTGGTCAGATTTACGAGCAGTACTTC; CDR3 protein: CASSQEFGQIYEQYF
D gene: -; J gene: TRBJ1-4; clone size: -; V gene: TRBV6-1; CDR3 DNA: TGTGCCAGCAGGTCGGGCACGATGGGTGAAAAACTGTTTTTT; CDR3 protein: CASRSGTMGEKLFF
D gene: -; J gene: TRBJ1-6; clone size: -; V gene: TRBV11-2; CDR3 DNA: TGTGCCAGCACCTACGGCGTGATGGGTTCACCCCTCCACTTT; CDR3 protein: CASTYGVMGSPLHF
D gene: -; J gene: TRBJ2-7; clone size: -; V gene: TRBV7-9; CDR3 DNA: TGTGCCAGCAGTCCAGACGGGAGCTTC; CDR3 protein: CASSPDGSF
D gene: -; J gene: TRBJ1-2; clone size: -; V gene: TRBV30; CDR3 DNA: TGTGCCTGGATCAAGGACTACTATGGCTACACCTTC; CDR3 protein: CAWIKDYYGYTF
D gene: TRBD1; J gene: TRBJ2-7; clone size: -; V gene: TRBV19; CDR3 DNA: TGTGCCAGTAGTAAGCGGACAGGGGGCTCCTACGAGCAGTACTTC; CDR3 protein: CASSKRTGGSYEQYF
D gene: TRBD1; J gene: TRBJ2-7; clone size: -; V gene: TRBV5-1; CDR3 DNA: TGCGCCAGCAGCACTGACGGGACAGGGGGATACGAGCAGTACTTC; CDR3 protein: CASSTDGTGGYEQYF
D gene: TRBD1; J gene: TRBJ1-5; clone size: -; V gene: TRBV19; CDR3 DNA: TGTGCCAGTAGTAAGGGACAGGGGACTAGCAATCAGCCCCAGCATTTT; CDR3 protein: CASSKGQGTSNQPQHF
D gene: -; J gene: TRBJ2-1; clone size: once; V gene: TRBV6-5; CDR3 DNA: TGTGCCAGCAGCCGCGACTTATCTTACAATGAGCAGTTCTTC; CDR3 protein: CASSRDLSYNEQFF
D gene: TRBD1; J gene: TRBJ1-6; clone size: -; V gene: TRBV5-1; CDR3 DNA: TGCGCCAGCAGCAGAACCGGGACAGGGGAAGGTTCACCCCTCCACTTT; CDR3 protein: CASSRTGTGEGSPLHF
D gene: -; J gene: TRBJ2-3; clone size: -; V gene: TRBV10-1; CDR3 DNA: TGCGCCAGCAGTGAAGGAGGCACAGATACGCAGTATTTT; CDR3 protein: CASSEGGTDTQYF
D gene: -; J gene: TRBJ1-1; clone size: -; V gene: TRBV6-5; CDR3 DNA: TGTGCCAGCACGAGGGGGGACACTGAAGCTTTCTTT; CDR3 protein: CASTRGDTEAFF